A selection of T cell receptor beta chains follows, all from one sample in a study of T cell changes during pregnancy in multiple sclerosis. Generated by immunoSEQ multiplex PCR, the TCRdb table keeps only in-frame clones and is missing some. The sample lists 50,000 to 60,000 clones, 85% to 90% seen once, with 0.45% to 0.75% in the top ten. Sequences were derived from CD4+ T cells from peripheral blood mononuclear cells, sampled in the first trimester of pregnancy. The receptors stem from a female donor with multiple sclerosis, enrolled in a pregnancy study. CDR3s include the opening cysteine and the closing phenylalanine or tryptophan. The D gene is left open where the match is weak.

j_call | v_call | d_call | cdr3_aa
TRBJ2-7 | TRBV5-4 | . | CASSLDRGFDRPYEQYF
TRBJ1-2 | TRBV10-3 | . | CAIRRSTGDGYTF
TRBJ2-1 | TRBV6-1 | . | CASSQLWRVNEQFF
TRBJ1-3 | TRBV10-2 | . | CASSAGELSGNTIYF
TRBJ1-5 | TRBV19 | TRBD1 | CASNADRVSNQPQHF
TRBJ2-1 | TRBV7-9 | . | CASSLAGLSYNEQFF
TRBJ2-7 | TRBV7-2 | . | CASSLATACLPPYEQYF
TRBJ2-1 | TRBV4-1 | TRBD2 | CASSQASGGQREQFF
TRBJ2-5 | TRBV7-9 | . | CASSVSETQYF
TRBJ2-7 | TRBV11-2 | . | CASSLGTGRDEQYF
TRBJ2-7 | TRBV2 | . | CASRTDFSYEQYF
TRBJ1-2 | TRBV5-1 | TRBD1 | CASRGQGANGYTF
TRBJ2-1 | TRBV2 | . | CAITGRYNEQFF
TRBJ1-1 | TRBV6-6 | . | CASSYSGQTNTEAFF
TRBJ2-5 | TRBV11-3 | . | CASSWGPQETQYF
TRBJ2-2 | TRBV6-5 | . | CASIPSNTGELFF
TRBJ1-4 | TRBV9 | TRBD1 | CASSVGQGGEKLFF
TRBJ2-7 | TRBV7-9 | . | CASSLVEGWFNEQYF
TRBJ1-5 | TRBV2 | . | CASSVVDQPQHF
TRBJ2-2 | TRBV19 | . | CASSMGGTNTGELFF
TRBJ1-1 | TRBV7-3 | . | CASAQQVNTEAFF
TRBJ2-1 | TRBV7-2 | . | CASSATRNEQFF
TRBJ2-5 | TRBV6-5 | . | CASSPIETQYF
TRBJ2-5 | TRBV29-1 | TRBD1 | CSVSQGVETQYF
TRBJ1-5 | TRBV19 | TRBD1 | CASSMGQGASPQHF
TRBJ2-5 | TRBV5-6 | TRBD1 | CASSLAPGQGSETQYF
TRBJ1-1 | TRBV25-1 | TRBD1 | CASRGQGNTEAFF
TRBJ2-7 | TRBV2 | . | CASSLQGGAYEQYF
TRBJ1-4 | TRBV18 | . | CASSPPQVNEKLFF
TRBJ2-5 | TRBV5-1 | TRBD1 | CASSVNPTGRETQYF
TRBJ2-6 | TRBV9 | . | CASSVGGGQFSGANVLTF
TRBJ2-4 | TRBV5-6 | . | CASSLRVGGSRNIQYF